These 12 T cell receptor beta chains were sequenced from one sample in a study of T cells in women clearing cervical HPV infection. Data came from immunoSEQ multiplex PCR; TCRdb stores just in-frame clones and leaves some out. The ten top clones account for about 5%, within a sample of about 39,000 clones. The sample was blood buffy coat. The receptor source for this set is a woman between 18 and 70 years old with a cervical HPV16 infection that either progressed to CIN3+ or cleared (not recorded which).

A word on this clone: Read sequence stops 3 residues before the CDR3 end, and the germline J gene provides the missing end. This chain links TRBV5-1 with TRBJ1-2, with TRBD1 identical over 7 bases. The CDR3 has 14 residues. CDR1 and CDR2 (germline): SGHRS, YFSETQ. The part of the CDR3 DNA that was read is TGCGCCACTTCTGGAGAGGGGACAGCTAGGGGC. This encodes CATSGEGTARG. The complete CDR3 sequence is CATSGEGTARGYTF.

Concerning this clone: The CDR3 extends 3 residues past the end of the read, so its final part is completed from the germline J gene. The chain is built from TRBV29-1 and TRBJ1-1, with a tentative D call TRBD1 (6 bases). From germline, CDR1 is SQVTM and CDR2 ANQGSEA. Trimming shortened V by 0 bases and J by 5 bases, and 16 bases separated the two germline ends. This CDR3 is built from 15 residues. CDR3 bases read: TGCAGCGTTGAAGATCCACGGGGGGCTGTGACTGAA. It specifies CSVEDPRGAVTE. The CDR3 in its entirety is CSVEDPRGAVTEAFF. Variable domain in full (rest from reference TRBV29-1 and TRBJ1-1): SAVISQKPSRDICQRGTSLTIQCQVDSQVTMMFWYRQQPGQSLTLIATANQGSEATYESGFVIDKFPISRPNLTFSTLTVSNMSPEDSSIYLCSVEDPRGAVTEAFFGQGTRLTVV.

To note about this clone: The read terminates 3 residues before the CDR3 end, so the remaining end is supplied by the germline J gene. The chain combines TRBV30 with TRBJ1-2; 7 bases agree with TRBD1. J was trimmed by 2 bases and V by 0 bases; bases with no gene match: 0. The CDR3 length is 13 residues. Per germline, CDR1 GTSNPN and CDR2 SVGIG (reference sequence). Partial CDR3 DNA: TGTGCCTGGAGTGTGGACAGGAACTATGGC. Its translation is CAWSVDRNYG. The CDR3 reads in full as CAWSVDRNYGYTF.

About this clone itself: The read falls 3 residues short of the CDR3 end, and the missing part is taken from the germline J gene. The J gene is TRBJ1-1, the V gene TRBV20-1; maybe TRBD1 (6 bases). The germline V gene encodes CDR1 DFQATT and CDR2 SNEGSKA (reference sequence). This CDR3 contains 11 residues. The CDR3 reads CSATPGVAAFF. Incomplete CDR3 DNA: TGCAGTGCTACCCCAGGGGTTGCG.

A remark on this clone: The missing CDR3 end, 3 residues past where the read stops, is filled in from the germline J gene. The rearrangement links TRBV19 to TRBJ1-6; perhaps TRBD1 as D (6 bases). Trimming cost V 10 bases and J 7 bases, with 26 bases left between them. Germline lookup yields CDR1 LNHDA and CDR2 SQIVND (reference sequence). CDR3 size: 17 residues. CDR3 DNA (partial): TGTGCCACCCATGAGACAGGACGGGTCATAAAGAATTCACCC. Its translation is CATHETGRVIKNSP. Given in full, the CDR3 is CATHETGRVIKNSPLHF.

The CDR3 sequence is CASSPPRGTGELFF. The part of the CDR3 DNA that was read is TGTGCCAGCTCACCACCGAGGGGCACCGGGGAG. This chain connects TRBV18 to TRBJ2-2; TRBD1 or TRBD2 may be the D gene (5 bases each). Read coverage stops 3 residues before the CDR3 terminus; the germline J gene supplies the remainder. The CDR3 is 14 amino acids. Trimming took off 0 bases at V and 4 bases at J, with 6 bases between the two ends. The germline V gene encodes CDR1 KGHSH and CDR2 LQKENI.

A remark on this clone: The sequence runs out 3 residues before the end of the CDR3; the remainder is reconstructed from the germline J gene. The chain joins TRBV6-1 to TRBJ2-7; TRBD1 aligns across 9 bases. CDR3 size: 14 residues. Per the germline V gene, CDR1 is MNHNS and CDR2 is SASEGT. J lost 5 bases, V lost 4 bases, and 6 bases had no gene match. CDR3 sequence reads: CASSVYRGLDEQYF. Incomplete CDR3 DNA: TGTGCCAGCAGTGTGTACAGGGGGCTCGACGAG.

A word on this clone: The CDR3 end is not reached by the read, which stops 3 residues before it; the germline J gene fills it in. The rearrangement joins TRBV5-1 to TRBJ2-3; tentative D call: TRBD2 (5 bases). CDR3 length: 15 residues. Germline V gene lookup returns CDR1 SGHRS and CDR2 YFSETQ. With 4 bases removed from V and 0 bases from J, the gap between germline ends came to 12 bases. The DNA read from the CDR3 is TGCGCCAGCAGCCCGTTACTAGGTAGCACAGATACG. Protein sequence: CASSPLLGSTDT. The CDR3, in full, reads CASSPLLGSTDTQYF.

The CDR3 loop reads CASSSGQRNTGELFF. The CDR3 bases that were read are TGTGCCAGCAGCTCGGGACAGAGGAACACCGGGGAG. V is TRBV7-6 and J is TRBJ2-2; 7 bases fit TRBD1. The CDR3 end is not reached by the read, which stops 3 residues before it; the germline J gene fills it in. J lost 1 base, V lost 4 bases, and 3 bases had no gene match. The CDR3 runs to 15 residues. CDR1 SGHVS and CDR2 FNYEAQ come from the germline V gene.

Points on this clone: Coverage ceases 3 residues before the CDR3 finishes, and the germline J gene fills in the end. J is TRBJ2-5 and V is TRBV5-6; 8 bases are shared with TRBD1. Per germline, CDR1 SGHDT and CDR2 YYEEEE. Losses at the gene ends were 6 bases for V and 4 bases for J; bases not matched to a gene: 8. This CDR3 is 14 amino acids long. CDR3 DNA (partial): TGTGCCAGCACCTGGACAGGGCTAGCAGAGACC. It specifies CASTWTGLAET. The complete CDR3 protein is CASTWTGLAETQYF.

Points on this clone: The CDR3 is cut off 3 residues early in the read; its end comes from the germline J gene. V gene TRBV24-1 combines with J gene TRBJ2-3; a weak D match, TRBD2 (5 bases). CDR1 is KGHDR, CDR2 SFDVKD, per germline. The CDR3 is made up of 14 amino acids. With 0 bases removed from V and 5 bases from J, the gap between germline ends came to 8 bases. CDR3 sequence reads: CATSDLGGGDTQYF. Partial CDR3 DNA: TGTGCCACCAGTGATTTGGGAGGCGGAGATACG.

About this clone: The read ends 3 residues before the CDR3 terminus; that terminus is restored from the germline J gene. The chain recombines TRBV2 with TRBJ1-1; 7 bases are a match to TRBD1. Germline V CDR1 and CDR2: SNHLY, FYNNEI. The CDR3 is 15 amino acids. V gave up 6 bases and J gave up 4 bases; unmatched junction bases: 11. CDR3: CASRRPPGGSTEAFF. The part of the CDR3 DNA that was read is TGTGCCAGCAGAAGACCTCCAGGGGGGTCCACTGAA.